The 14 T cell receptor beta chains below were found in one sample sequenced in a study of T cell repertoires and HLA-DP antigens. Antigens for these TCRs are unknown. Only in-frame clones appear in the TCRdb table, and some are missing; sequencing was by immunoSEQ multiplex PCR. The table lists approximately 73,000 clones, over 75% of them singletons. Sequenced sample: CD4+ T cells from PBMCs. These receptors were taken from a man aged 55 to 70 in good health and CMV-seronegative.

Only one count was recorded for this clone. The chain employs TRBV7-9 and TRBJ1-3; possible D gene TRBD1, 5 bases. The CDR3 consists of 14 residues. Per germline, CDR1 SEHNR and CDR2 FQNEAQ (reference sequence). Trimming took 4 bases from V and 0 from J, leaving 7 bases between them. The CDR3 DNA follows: TGTGCCAGCAGCTCGACAGTCTCTGGAAACACCATATATTTT. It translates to CASSSTVSGNTIYF.

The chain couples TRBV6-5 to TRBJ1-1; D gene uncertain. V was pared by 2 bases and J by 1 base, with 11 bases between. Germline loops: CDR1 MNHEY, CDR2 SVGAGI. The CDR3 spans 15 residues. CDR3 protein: CASSYRRERNTEAFF. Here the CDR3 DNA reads TGTGCCAGCAGTTACCGGCGGGAGAGGAACACTGAAGCTTTCTTT.

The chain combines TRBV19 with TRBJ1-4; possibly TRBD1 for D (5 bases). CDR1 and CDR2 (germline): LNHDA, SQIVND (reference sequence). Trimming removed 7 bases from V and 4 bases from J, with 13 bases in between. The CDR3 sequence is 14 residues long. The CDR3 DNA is TGTGCCAGTAAAACGGGACTCCATAATGAAAAACTGTTTTTT. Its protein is CASKTGLHNEKLFF.

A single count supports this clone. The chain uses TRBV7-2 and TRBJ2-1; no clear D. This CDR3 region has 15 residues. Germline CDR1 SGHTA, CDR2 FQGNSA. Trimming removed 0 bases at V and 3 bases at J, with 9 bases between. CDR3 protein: CASSLAGRSYNEQFF. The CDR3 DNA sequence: TGTGCCAGCAGCTTAGCGGGTAGGAGCTACAATGAGCAGTTCTTC.

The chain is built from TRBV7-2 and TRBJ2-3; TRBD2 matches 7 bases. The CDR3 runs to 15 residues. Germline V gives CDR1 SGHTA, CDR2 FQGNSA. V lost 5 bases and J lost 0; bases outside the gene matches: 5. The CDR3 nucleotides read TGTGCCAGCAGCCGCCGGCGGGGGAGCACAGATACGCAGTATTTT. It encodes CASSRRRGSTDTQYF.

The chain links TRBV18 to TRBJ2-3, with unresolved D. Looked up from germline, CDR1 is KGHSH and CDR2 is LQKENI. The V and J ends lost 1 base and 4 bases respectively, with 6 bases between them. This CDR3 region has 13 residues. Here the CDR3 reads CASSPLVADTQYF. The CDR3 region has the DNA TGTGCCAGCTCACCACTTGTAGCAGATACGCAGTATTTT.

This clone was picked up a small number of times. In DNA form, the CDR3 reads TGCGCCAGCAGCCTGACGCTCGCCGGGTCACCCCTCCACTTT. As protein: CASSLTLAGSPLHF. The J gene is TRBJ1-6, the V gene TRBV5-1; no reliable D call. Germline CDR1 SGHRS, CDR2 YFSETQ. Between the trimmed V and J ends, which lost 4 bases and 10 bases, there was a span of 15 bases. The CDR3 has 14 residues.

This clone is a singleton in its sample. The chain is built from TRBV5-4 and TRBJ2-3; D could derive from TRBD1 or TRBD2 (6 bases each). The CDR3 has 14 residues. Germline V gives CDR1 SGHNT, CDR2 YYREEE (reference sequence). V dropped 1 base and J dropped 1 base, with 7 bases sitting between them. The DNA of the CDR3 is TGTGCCAGCAGCTTGAGGGGGGGCACAGATACGCAGTATTTT. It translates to CASSLRGGTDTQYF.

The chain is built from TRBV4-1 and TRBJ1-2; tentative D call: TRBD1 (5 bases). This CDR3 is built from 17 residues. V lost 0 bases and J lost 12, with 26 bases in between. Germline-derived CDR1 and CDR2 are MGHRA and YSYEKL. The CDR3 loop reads CASSQDDGGTVGSWHTF. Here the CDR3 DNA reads TGCGCCAGCAGCCAAGATGACGGGGGGACGGTGGGTTCATGGCACACCTTC.

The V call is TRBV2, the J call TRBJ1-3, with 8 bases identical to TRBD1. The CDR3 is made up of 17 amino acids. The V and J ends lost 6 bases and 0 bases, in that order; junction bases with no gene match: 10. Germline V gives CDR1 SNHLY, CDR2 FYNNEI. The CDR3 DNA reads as TGTGCCAGCAGCCCCCGGACAGGGATAAGCTCTGGAAACACCATATATTTT. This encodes CASSPRTGISSGNTIYF.

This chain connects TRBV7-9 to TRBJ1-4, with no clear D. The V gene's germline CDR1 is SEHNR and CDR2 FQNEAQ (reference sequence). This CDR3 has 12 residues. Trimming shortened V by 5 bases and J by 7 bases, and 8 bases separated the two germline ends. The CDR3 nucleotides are TGTGCCAGCAGCCCGTCGGGTGAAAAACTGTTTTTT. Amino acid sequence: CASSPSGEKLFF.

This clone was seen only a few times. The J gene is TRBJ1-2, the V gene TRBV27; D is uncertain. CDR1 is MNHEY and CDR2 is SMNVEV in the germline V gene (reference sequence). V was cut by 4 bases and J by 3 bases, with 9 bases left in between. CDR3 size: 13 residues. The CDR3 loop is CASSSSGDYGYTF. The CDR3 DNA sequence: TGTGCCAGCAGTTCTTCAGGAGACTATGGCTACACCTTC.

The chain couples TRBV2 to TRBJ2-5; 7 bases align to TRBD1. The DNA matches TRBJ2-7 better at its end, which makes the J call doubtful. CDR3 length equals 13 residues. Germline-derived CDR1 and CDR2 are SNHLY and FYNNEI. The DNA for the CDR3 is TGTGCCAGCACGGACAGGACTTTCTACGAGCAGTACTTC. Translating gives CASTDRTFYEQYF.

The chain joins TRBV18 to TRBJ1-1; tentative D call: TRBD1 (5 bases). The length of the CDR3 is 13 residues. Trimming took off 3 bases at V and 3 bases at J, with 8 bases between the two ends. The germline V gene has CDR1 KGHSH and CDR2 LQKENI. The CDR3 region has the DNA TGTGCCAGCTCACCCTCCAGGGACACTGAAGCTTTCTTT. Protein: CASSPSRDTEAFF.